The present entry profiles one T cell receptor (beta chain) with its context. Its specificity is unknown. At the DNA level, this CDR3 is encoded by other sequences in the same sample as well. This record comes from a study of shared clonotypes between healthy human individuals. General observations from the study: A limitation of the genetic and exposure-history diversity represented arose from few donors.

Per the study methods: In the immunoSEQ data, sequences were junction-only and lacked quality scores, so filtering differed. Only in-frame clones appear in the TCRdb table, and some are missing; sequencing was by immunoSEQ multiplex PCR. That table supplies the V and J calls and clone size; D and trimming were determined from the DNA. The repertoire holds roughly 590,000 clones, 95% to 96% seen once, with roughly 0.1% in the top ten. The germline V and J ends were trimmed by 3 bases and 3 bases, with 2 bases remaining between them. Germline lookup yields CDR1 PRHDT and CDR2 FYEKMQ (reference sequence). The CDR3 has 12 amino acids. As defined, naive CD8 cells were CD45RO-negative and positively selected for CCR7, with terminally differentiated effector memory CD45RA+ cells excluded. Adult Caucasians living in Nashville, Tennessee made up all of the donors.

V and J are TRBV13 and TRBJ2-2, with unresolved D. The sample consisted of naive CD8+ T cells sorted from blood. This TCR was sampled from a woman aged 30 to 39 in good health. Here the CDR3 DNA reads TGTGCCAGCAGCTTGCACACCGGGGAGCTGTTTTTT. This translates into CASSLHTGELFF.